This T cell receptor beta chain was sequenced in a study of spatial heterogeneity in lung cancer. Whole-study results and caveats: Ubiquitous expanded TCR counts tracked ubiquitous nonsynonymous mutations, and regional counts tracked regional ones. The study found that expanded intratumoral alpha and beta TCR counts tracked tumor mutation counts.

Time point: sample taken at primary tumor resection. Individually, TCR cDNA molecules were each labelled with a unique molecular identifier. TCRdb itself ran the 5' RACE reads through MiXCR, one entry per CDR3 protein. The sample has 750 to 1,000 distinct CDR3 sequences; roughly 33% are singletons. The V and J ends lost 2 bases and 6 bases respectively, with 7 bases between them. The CDR3 is made up of 13 amino acids. By frequency in the sample, this clonotype is large. Its antigen is unidentified. Sample: lung tumor tissue, taken at surgery. This receptor was obtained from a male donor with early-stage non-small cell lung cancer. V gene TRBV12-3 or TRBV12-4 combines with J gene TRBJ2-2; D gene ambiguous. The CDR3 loop is CASSLLLSGELFF. In nucleotides, the CDR3 is TGTGCCAGCAGTTTATTGCTTTCCGGGGAGCTGTTTTTT.